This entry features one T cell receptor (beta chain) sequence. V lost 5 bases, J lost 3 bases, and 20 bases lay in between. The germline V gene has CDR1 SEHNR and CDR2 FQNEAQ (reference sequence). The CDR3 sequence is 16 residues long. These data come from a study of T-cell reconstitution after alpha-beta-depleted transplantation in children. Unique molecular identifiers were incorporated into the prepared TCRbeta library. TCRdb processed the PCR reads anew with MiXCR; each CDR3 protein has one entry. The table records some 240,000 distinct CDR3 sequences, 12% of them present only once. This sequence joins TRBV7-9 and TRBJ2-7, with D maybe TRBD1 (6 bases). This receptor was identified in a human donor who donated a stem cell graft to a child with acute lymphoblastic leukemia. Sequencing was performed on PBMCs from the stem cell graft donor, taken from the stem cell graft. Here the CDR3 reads CASSPPSGVRNYEQYF. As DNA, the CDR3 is TGTGCCAGCAGCCCACCGTCAGGGGTACGCAACTACGAGCAGTACTTC.